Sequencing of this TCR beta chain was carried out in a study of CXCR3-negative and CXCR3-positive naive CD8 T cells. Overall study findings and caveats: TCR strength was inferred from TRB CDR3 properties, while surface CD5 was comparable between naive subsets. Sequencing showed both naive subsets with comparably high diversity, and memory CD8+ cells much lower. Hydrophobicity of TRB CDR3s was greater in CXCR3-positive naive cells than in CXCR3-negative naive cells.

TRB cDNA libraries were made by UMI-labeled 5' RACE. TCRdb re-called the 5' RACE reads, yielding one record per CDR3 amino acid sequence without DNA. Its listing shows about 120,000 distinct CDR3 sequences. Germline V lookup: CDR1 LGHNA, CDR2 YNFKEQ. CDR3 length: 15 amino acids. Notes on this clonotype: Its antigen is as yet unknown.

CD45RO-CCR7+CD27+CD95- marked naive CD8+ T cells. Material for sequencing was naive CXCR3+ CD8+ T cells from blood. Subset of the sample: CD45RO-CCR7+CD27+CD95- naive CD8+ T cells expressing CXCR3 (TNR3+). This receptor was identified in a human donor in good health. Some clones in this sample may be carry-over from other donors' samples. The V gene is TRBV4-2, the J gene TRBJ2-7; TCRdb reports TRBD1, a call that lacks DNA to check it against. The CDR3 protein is CASSLNRGGGYEQYF.